Here is one T cell receptor (beta chain) with its context. CDR3 size: 13 residues. The V end lost 0 bases, the J end lost 4 bases, and 6 bases lay between the germline ends. Germline assignment: CDR1 MNHEY and CDR2 SMNVEV (reference sequence). The data were taken from a study of blood T cell repertoires in COVID-19. TCRdb keeps only in-frame clones here, not all; method: immunoSEQ multiplex PCR. The sample yields 130,000 to 150,000 clones, 70% to 80% seen once. The TCR comes from a woman between 70 and 85 years old with COVID-19, enrolled during active disease. The chain joins TRBV27 to TRBJ2-5; no firm D call. The material sequenced was peripheral blood. The CDR3 sequence: CASSLSRIETQYF. In nucleotides, the CDR3 is TGTGCCAGCAGTTTATCGCGGATAGAGACCCAGTACTTC.